This TCR beta chain is drawn from a study of T cells after yellow fever vaccination (dated by TCRdb to 2018 to 2020). For the study in its entirety: The SMART-Seq v4 Ultra Low Input RNA kit was used to prepare libraries from fractions with low cell numbers. To track T-cell clones before and after primary and booster YFV17D yellow fever vaccination, bulk TCR alpha and beta repertoires were sequenced longitudinally. Two healthy male donors made up the cohort, one aged 18 to 29 years and the other aged 30 to 40 years. Blood was drawn at multiple timepoints before and after primary and secondary immunization, with bulk PBMC replicates and cell subsets isolated. Overall study results and their limits: The secondary T-cell response was found to be weaker but faster than the primary response, with a peak reached on day 5 rather than on day 15. Computational filtering was required because FACS-sorted repertoires could contain abundant contaminating clonotypes from the bulk population. A small fraction of clonotypes appeared in both the CD4 and CD8 compartments, likely as a result of convergent recombination. Only a couple of donors were included in the study, so the extent to which the findings can be generalized is limited. After the booster, most of the clones that had expanded following primary vaccination were detected again (just under 97% of CD4 and 80% to 90% of CD8), which suggests that memory was broadly maintained.

For sequencing, an Illumina NovaSeq 6000 was employed. Synthesis of TCR cDNA relied on 5'RACE template switching, a step that introduced a universal primer site along with unique molecular identifiers. Priming of cDNA synthesis was performed from both the TCR alpha and TCR beta constant segments. Library amplification involved two PCR steps, and the second step added sample barcodes and sequencing adapters. Sequencing of libraries was performed on Illumina HiSeq 2500 (2x100 bp) or NovaSeq (2x150 bp). The published analysis was carried out like this. Demultiplexing of reads and collapsing into UMI consensus sequences were performed with MIGEC, and V(D)J alignment was carried out with MiXCR. Using edgeR on replicate PBMC samples, clonotypes were called vaccine-responding if FDR was below 0.01 and the log2 fold change was above 5 up to day 15. Each bulk clonotype received a CD4 or CD8 identity based on whether the sequenced CD4 or CD8 repertoire contained that clonotype at higher abundance. The public reads were reprocessed in TCRdb via fastp at Q25 and MiXCR, keeping in-frame beta chains. Identical CDR3 proteins give one entry, which carries the most common genes and DNA. In this record, the V and J calls reflect TCRdb's handling and not the investigators' own analysis. Here the sample has around 310,000 distinct CDR3 sequences; approximately 3.9% occur a single time. Of the sample, about a quarter is held by the ten largest clones.

For this clonotype: Its antigen is currently not known. Base qualities are not provided; no much larger clone lies one nucleotide away.

The CDR3 runs 13 amino acids, cysteine and phenylalanine included. Only CDR3 DNA remains: 39 bases, in frame from the first base. V sheds 5 bases and J sheds 10 bases, leaving 17 bases between their ends. The treatment or condition label on this specimen signifies: live attenuated yellow fever vaccine strain. At each blood-draw timepoint, two biological replicates of bulk PBMCs were collected. A standard Ficoll-Paque protocol was used to isolate PBMCs from peripheral blood. TriZol was used to extract RNA from bulk PBMCs, from CD4 and CD8 fractions, and from dextramer-positive and dextramer-negative fractions.

The sample consisted of PBMCs, taken on the day of the yellow fever booster vaccination. The rearranged segments are TRBV12-3 or TRBV12-4 and TRBJ2-5; the D segment could be TRBD1, given 6 matching bases. This receptor was obtained from a man aged 18 to 35 who received the YFV17D yellow fever vaccine. Here is the DNA: TGTGCCAGCAGTGGCCCTGGGGGCGGAGACCAGTACTTC. This yields the protein CASSGPGGGDQYF.